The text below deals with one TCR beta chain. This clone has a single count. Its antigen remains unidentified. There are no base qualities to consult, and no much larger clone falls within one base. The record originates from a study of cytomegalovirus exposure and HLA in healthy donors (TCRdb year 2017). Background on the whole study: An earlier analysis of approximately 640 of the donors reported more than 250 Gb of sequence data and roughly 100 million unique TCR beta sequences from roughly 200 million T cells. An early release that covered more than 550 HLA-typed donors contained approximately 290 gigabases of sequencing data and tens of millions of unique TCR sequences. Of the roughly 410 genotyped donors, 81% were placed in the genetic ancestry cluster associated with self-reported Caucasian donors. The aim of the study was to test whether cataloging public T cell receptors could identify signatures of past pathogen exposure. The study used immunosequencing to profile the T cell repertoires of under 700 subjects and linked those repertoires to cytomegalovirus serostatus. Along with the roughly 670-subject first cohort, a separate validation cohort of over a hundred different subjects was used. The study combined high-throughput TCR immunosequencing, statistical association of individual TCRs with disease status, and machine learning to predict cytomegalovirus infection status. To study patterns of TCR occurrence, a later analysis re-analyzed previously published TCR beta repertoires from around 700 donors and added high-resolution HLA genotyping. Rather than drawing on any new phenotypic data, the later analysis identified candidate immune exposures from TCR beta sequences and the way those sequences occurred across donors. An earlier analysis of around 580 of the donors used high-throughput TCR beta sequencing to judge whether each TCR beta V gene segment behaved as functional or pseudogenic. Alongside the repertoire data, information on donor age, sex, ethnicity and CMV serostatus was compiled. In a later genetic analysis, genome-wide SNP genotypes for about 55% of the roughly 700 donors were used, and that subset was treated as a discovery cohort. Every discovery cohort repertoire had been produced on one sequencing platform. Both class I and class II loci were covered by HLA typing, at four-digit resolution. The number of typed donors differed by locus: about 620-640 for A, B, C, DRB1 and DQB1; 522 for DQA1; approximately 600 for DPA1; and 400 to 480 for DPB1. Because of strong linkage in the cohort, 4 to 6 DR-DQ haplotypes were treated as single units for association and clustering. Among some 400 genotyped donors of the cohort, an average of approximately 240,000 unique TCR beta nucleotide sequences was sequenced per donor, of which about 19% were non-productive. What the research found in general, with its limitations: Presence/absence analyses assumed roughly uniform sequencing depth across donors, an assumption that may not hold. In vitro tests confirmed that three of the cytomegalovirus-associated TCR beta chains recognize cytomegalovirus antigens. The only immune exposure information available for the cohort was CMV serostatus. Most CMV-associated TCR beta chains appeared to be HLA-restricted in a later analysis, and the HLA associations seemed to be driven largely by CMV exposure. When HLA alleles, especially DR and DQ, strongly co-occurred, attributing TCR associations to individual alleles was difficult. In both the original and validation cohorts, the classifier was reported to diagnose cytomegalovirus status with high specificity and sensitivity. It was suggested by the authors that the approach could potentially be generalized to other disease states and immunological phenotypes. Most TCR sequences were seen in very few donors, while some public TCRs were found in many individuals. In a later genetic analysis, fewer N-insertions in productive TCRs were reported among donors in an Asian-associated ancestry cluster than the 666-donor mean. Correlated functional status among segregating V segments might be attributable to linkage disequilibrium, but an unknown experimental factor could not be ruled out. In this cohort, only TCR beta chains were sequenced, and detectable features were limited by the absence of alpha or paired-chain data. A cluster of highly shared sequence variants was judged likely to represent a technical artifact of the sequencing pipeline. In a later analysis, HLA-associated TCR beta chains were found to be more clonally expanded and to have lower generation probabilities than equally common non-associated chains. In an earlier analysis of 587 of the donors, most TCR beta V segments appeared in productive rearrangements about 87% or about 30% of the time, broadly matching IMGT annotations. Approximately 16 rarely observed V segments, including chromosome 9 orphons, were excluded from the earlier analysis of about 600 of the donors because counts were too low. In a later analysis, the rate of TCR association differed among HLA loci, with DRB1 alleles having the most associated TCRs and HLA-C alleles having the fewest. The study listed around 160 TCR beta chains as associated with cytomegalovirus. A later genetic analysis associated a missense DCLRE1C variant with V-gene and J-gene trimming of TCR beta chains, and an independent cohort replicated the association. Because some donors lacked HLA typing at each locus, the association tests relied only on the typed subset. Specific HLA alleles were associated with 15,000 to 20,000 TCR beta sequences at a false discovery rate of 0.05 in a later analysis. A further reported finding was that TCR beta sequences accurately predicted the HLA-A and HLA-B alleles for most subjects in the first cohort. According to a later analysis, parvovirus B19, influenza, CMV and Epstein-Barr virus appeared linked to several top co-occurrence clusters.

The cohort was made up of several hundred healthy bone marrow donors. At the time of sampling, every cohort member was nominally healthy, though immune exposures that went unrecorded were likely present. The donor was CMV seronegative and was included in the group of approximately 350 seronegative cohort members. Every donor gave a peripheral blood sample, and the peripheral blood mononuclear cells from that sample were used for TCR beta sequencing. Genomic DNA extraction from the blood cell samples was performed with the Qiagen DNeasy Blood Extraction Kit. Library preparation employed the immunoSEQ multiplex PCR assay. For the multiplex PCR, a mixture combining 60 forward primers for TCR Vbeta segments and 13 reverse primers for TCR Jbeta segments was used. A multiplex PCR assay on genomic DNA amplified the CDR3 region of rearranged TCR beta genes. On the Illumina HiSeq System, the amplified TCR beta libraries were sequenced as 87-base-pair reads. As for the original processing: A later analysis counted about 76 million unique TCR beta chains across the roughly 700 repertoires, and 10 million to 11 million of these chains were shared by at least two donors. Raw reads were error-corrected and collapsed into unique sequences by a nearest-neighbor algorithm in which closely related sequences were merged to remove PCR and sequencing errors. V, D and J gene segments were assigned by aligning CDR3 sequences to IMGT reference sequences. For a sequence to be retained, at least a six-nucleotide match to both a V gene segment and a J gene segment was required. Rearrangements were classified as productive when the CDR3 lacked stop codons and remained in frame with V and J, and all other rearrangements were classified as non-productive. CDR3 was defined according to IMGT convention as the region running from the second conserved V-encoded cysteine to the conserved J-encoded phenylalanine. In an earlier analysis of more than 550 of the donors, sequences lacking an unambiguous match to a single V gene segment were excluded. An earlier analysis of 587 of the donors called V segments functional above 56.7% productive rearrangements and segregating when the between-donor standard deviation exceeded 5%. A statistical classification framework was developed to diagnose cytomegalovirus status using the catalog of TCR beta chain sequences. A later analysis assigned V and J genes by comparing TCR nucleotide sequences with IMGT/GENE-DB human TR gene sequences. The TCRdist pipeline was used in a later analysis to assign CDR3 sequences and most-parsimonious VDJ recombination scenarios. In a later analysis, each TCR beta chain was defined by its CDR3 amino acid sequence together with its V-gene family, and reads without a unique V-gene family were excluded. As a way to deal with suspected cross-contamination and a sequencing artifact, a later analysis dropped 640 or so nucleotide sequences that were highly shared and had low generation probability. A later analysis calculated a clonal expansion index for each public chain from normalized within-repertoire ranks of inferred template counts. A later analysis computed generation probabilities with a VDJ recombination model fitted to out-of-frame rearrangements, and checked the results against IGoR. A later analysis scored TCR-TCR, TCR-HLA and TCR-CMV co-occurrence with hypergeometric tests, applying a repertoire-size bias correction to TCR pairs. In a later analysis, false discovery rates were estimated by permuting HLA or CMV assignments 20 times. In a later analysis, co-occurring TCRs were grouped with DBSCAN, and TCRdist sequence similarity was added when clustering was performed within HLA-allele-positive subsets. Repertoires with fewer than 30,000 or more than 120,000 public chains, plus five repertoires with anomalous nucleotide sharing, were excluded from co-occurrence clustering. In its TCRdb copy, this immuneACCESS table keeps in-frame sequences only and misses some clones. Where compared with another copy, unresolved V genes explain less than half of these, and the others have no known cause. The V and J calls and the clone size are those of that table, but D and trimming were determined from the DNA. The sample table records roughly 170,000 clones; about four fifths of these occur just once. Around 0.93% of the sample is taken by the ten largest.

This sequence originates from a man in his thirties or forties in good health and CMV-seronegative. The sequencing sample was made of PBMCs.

DNA sequence: TGTGCCAGCAGCTTACGGCAGCCGGAGGATGAAAAACTGTTTTTT. This encodes CASSLRQPEDEKLFF. The rearrangement combines TRBV7-9 with TRBJ1-4; the D segment cannot be called with confidence. Cut back by 2 bases and 6 bases, the V and J ends lie 13 bases apart. Taken from cysteine to phenylalanine, the CDR3 has 15 residues. The DNA shown is the 45-base CDR3, in frame from base 1. CDR1 and CDR2 (SEHNR, FQNEAQ) derive from the germline V gene (reference sequence).